This TCR beta chain was sequenced for a study of blood T cell repertoires in COVID-19. The CDR3 runs 13 residues. The ends were cut back, 8 bases at V and 1 base at J, with 11 bases in the middle. The method was immunoSEQ multiplex PCR; TCRdb's version includes in-frame clones alone and lacks a portion of them. Of roughly 280,000 clones listed, approximately 90% are singletons. The rearrangement links TRBV12-3 or TRBV12-4 to TRBJ2-5; TRBD2 might be the D (5 bases). This TCR came from a man aged 35-49 years who had been exposed to COVID-19. Specimen: PBMCs or T cells enriched from blood (not recorded which). The CDR3 DNA sequence: TGTGCCAGCCAGGAGAGCGGCCAAGAGACCCAGTACTTC. Translated: CASQESGQETQYF.